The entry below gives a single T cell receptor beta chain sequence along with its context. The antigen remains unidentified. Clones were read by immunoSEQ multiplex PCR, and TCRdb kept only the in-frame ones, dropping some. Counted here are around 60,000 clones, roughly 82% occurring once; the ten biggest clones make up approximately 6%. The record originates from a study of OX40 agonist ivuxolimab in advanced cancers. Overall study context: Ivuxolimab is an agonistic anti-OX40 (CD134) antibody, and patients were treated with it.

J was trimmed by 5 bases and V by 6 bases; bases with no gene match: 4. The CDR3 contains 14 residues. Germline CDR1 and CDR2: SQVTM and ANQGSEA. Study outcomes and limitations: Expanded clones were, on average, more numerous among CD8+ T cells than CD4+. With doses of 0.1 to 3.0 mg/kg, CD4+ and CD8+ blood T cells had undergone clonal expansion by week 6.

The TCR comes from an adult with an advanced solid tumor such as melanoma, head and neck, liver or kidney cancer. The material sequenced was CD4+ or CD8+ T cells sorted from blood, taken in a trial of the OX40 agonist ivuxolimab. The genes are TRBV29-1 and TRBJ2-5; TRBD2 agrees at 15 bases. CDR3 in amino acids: CSVGTSGRWETQYF. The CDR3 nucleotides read TGCAGCGTGGGGACTAGCGGGAGGTGGGAGACCCAGTACTTC.